This TCR beta chain was captured by sequencing in a study of blood T cell repertoires in COVID-19. Study at large: The United States, Italy and Spain provided the acute and convalescent COVID-19 samples.

In the authors' workflow: Amplification of reference gene primers was used by the study to estimate nucleated cell counts. The table came from immunoSEQ multiplex PCR; TCRdb's copy has only in-frame clones and leaves some out. V and J calls and clone size are given by that table; D and trimming were obtained from the DNA. The table records roughly 76,000 clones, around 93% of them present only once. This clone has a handful of counts. The CDR3 totals 13 residues. Trimming left V 7 bases short and J 6 bases short, with 16 bases between. This clonotype originated in a woman aged 55 to 70 with active COVID-19. The sequenced sample was peripheral blood. This chain connects TRBV23-1 to TRBJ2-7; a weak D match, TRBD2 (5 bases). TRBV23-1 is identified as an open reading frame with a role that is uncertain. The CDR3 protein is CASNAGLLGEQYF. DNA for the CDR3: TGCGCCAGCAATGCCGGACTTCTCGGCGAGCAGTACTTC.